A selection of T cell receptor beta chains follows, all from one sample in a study of CD8 T cells in ankylosing spondylitis. TCRdb called the 5' RACE reads again in MiXCR, with one record for every CDR3 protein. The sample consists of about 840,000 distinct CDR3 sequences, about 11% of them appearing once. Source material: blood, either unsorted or a sorted T cell fraction (not recorded which). These receptors were obtained from a male donor with ankylosing spondylitis. Both conserved end residues are part of each CDR3. The D gene is left open where the match is weak. Size is omitted from some rows. Given values are once, few, many or a class for expanded clones.

TRBV12-3/TRBV12-4,.,16,.,TRBJ2-3,CASSFGDTTSTDTQYF,TGTGCCAGCAGTTTCGGGGACACAACTAGCACAGATACGCAGTATTTT
TRBV20-1,.,13,few,TRBJ2-2,CSARVAYTGELFF,TGCAGTGCTAGAGTGGCGTACACCGGGGAGCTGTTTTTT
TRBV10-3,.,17,few,TRBJ2-3,CAISESYGEFGTDTQYF,TGTGCCATCAGTGAGTCGTATGGGGAGTTCGGCACAGATACGCAGTATTTT
TRBV24-1,TRBD2,19,once,TRBJ2-3,CATSDSGTSGRVSTDTQYF,TGTGCCACCAGTGATTCCGGGACTAGCGGGAGGGTGAGCACAGATACGCAGTATTTT
TRBV4-3,TRBD1,14,few,TRBJ1-2,CASSRDRVLTGYTF,TGCGCCAGCAGCCGAGACAGGGTATTAACTGGCTACACCTTC
TRBV20-1,.,15,few,TRBJ2-7,CSAREWAGPGAEQYF,TGCAGTGCTAGAGAATGGGCGGGACCAGGGGCCGAGCAGTACTTC
TRBV20-1,.,12,few,TRBJ2-7,CSAKRMGDEQYF,TGCAGTGCTAAAAGGATGGGCGACGAGCAGTACTTC
TRBV7-2,.,15,.,TRBJ2-7,CASSSSFGQNYEQYF,TGTGCCAGCAGCTCGTCTTTTGGACAGAACTACGAGCAGTACTTC
TRBV20-1,.,14,.,TRBJ1-1,CSASGGGEGTEAFF,TGCAGTGCTAGCGGCGGGGGGGAAGGGACTGAAGCTTTCTTT
TRBV5-1,TRBD1,16,few,TRBJ2-5,CASSPGTDMGQETQYF,TGCGCCAGCAGCCCTGGGACAGACATGGGTCAAGAGACCCAGTACTTC
TRBV20-1,.,13,.,TRBJ1-2,CSATLYLNYGYTF,TGCAGTGCTACCCTCTACCTTAACTATGGCTACACCTTC
TRBV12-3/TRBV12-4,.,13,.,TRBJ1-4,CASTRGTNEKLFF,TGTGCCAGCACACGGGGGACTAATGAAAAACTGTTTTTT
TRBV6-6,.,11,.,TRBJ1-2,CASSYGERYTF,TGTGCCAGCAGTTACGGCGAGAGGTACACCTTC
TRBV28,.,12,.,TRBJ1-4,CASSFGSGKLFF,TGTGCCAGCAGTTTCGGTTCAGGAAAACTGTTTTTT
TRBV5-4,TRBD2,22,few,TRBJ2-1,CASSFAPKRVAGGPFTYNEQFF,TGTGCCAGCAGCTTTGCCCCCAAGAGGGTAGCGGGAGGGCCTTTCACCTACAATGAGCAGTTCTTC
TRBV5-5,.,14,few,TRBJ2-5,CASSTHSLGETQYF,TGTGCCAGCAGCACCCACTCCTTGGGGGAGACCCAGTACTTC
TRBV6-1,TRBD1,14,few,TRBJ2-7,CASSRRDREQEQYF,TGTGCCAGCAGCCGCCGGGACAGGGAACAGGAGCAGTACTTC
TRBV20-1,TRBD2,14,many,TRBJ2-5,CSAPTGTSGETQYF,TGCAGTGCACCGACCGGGACTAGCGGCGAGACCCAGTACTTC
TRBV20-1,.,13,many,TRBJ1-2,CSARDEGAYGYTF,TGCAGTGCTAGAGATGAAGGGGCCTATGGCTACACCTTC
TRBV4-2,.,14,.,TRBJ2-7,CASSQVRDNYEQYF,TGTGCCAGCAGCCAAGTTCGGGATAACTACGAGCAGTACTTC
TRBV20-1,.,14,few,TRBJ2-7,CSARQAREGYEQYF,TGCAGTGCTCGACAGGCCCGCGAAGGGTACGAGCAGTACTTC
TRBV5-1,TRBD2,17,many,TRBJ2-2,CASSLYAGDSDTGELFF,TGCGCCAGCAGCTTGTACGCGGGAGATTCGGACACCGGGGAGCTGTTTTTT
TRBV6-5,TRBD1,16,few,TRBJ2-7,CASSYSSGQVIYEQYF,TGTGCCAGCAGTTACTCGTCGGGACAGGTAATTTACGAGCAGTACTTC
TRBV12-3/TRBV12-4,.,17,few,TRBJ1-5,CASSTRGGRISNQPQHF,TGTGCCAGCAGTACACGTGGGGGTCGGATTTCCAATCAGCCCCAGCATTTT
TRBV5-1,.,15,few,TRBJ2-3,CASSWSDTSTDTQYF,TGCGCCAGCAGCTGGAGCGATACAAGCACAGATACGCAGTATTTT
TRBV15,.,14,few,TRBJ2-2,CATSGLGYTGELFF,TGTGCCACCAGCGGATTGGGGTACACCGGGGAGCTGTTTTTT
TRBV4-3,TRBD1,15,.,TRBJ2-7,CASSNRDRGHYEQYF,TGCGCCAGCAGCAACCGGGACAGGGGGCATTACGAGCAGTACTTC
TRBV5-6,TRBD2,15,few,TRBJ2-7,CASRRLAGVRYEQYF,TGTGCCAGCAGACGTCTAGCGGGAGTACGCTACGAGCAGTACTTC
TRBV9,.,13,many,TRBJ1-1,CASSVAGFIEAFF,TGTGCCAGCAGCGTAGCAGGGTTCATTGAAGCTTTCTTT
TRBV20-1,.,14,many,TRBJ1-2,CSALGRTTHYGYTF,TGCAGTGCCCTTGGGCGAACTACCCACTATGGCTACACCTTC
TRBV11-2,.,15,.,TRBJ2-3,CASSLDLWSADTQYF,TGTGCCAGCAGCTTAGATCTGTGGAGCGCAGATACGCAGTATTTT
TRBV29-1,.,13,many,TRBJ1-1,CSVLLIAGTEAFF,TGCAGCGTCTTACTGATTGCGGGCACTGAAGCTTTCTTT
TRBV9,.,14,many,TRBJ2-7,CASSVETEVHEQYF,TGTGCCAGCAGCGTAGAGACGGAGGTACACGAGCAGTACTTC
TRBV20-1,.,13,.,TRBJ2-3,CSARGSSGDTQYF,TGCAGTGCTAGAGGGTCCAGTGGGGATACGCAGTATTTT
TRBV3-1,.,14,.,TRBJ1-1,CASSQDSARTEAFF,TGTGCCAGCAGCCAAGATTCAGCGCGCACTGAAGCTTTCTTT
TRBV7-2,TRBD1,14,.,TRBJ1-4,CASSVQGSNEKLFF,TGTGCCAGCAGCGTACAGGGGTCTAATGAAAAACTGTTTTTT
TRBV5-1,.,13,many,TRBJ1-1,CASRIRDGTEAFF,TGCGCCAGCAGAATCAGGGATGGCACTGAAGCTTTCTTT
TRBV11-2,.,18,.,TRBJ2-5,CASSFGWKGGRSQETQYF,TGTGCCAGCAGCTTTGGTTGGAAAGGGGGTAGATCCCAAGAGACCCAGTACTTC
TRBV7-9,.,15,.,TRBJ2-1,CASSLRGRSNNEQFF,TGTGCCAGCAGCCTCAGGGGGAGGTCGAACAATGAGCAGTTCTTC
TRBV9,.,13,.,TRBJ2-7,CASTRDIVGEQYF,TGTGCCAGCACGCGGGACATAGTAGGCGAGCAGTACTTC
TRBV5-1,.,14,few,TRBJ2-7,CASSPIESAYEQYF,TGCGCCAGCAGCCCCATTGAGAGCGCCTACGAGCAGTACTTC
TRBV7-9,.,13,many,TRBJ2-5,CASSLNREETQYF,TGTGCCAGCAGCTTAAACAGGGAGGAGACCCAGTACTTC
TRBV28,TRBD1,17,few,TRBJ2-7,CASSPWGGQDSFYEQYF,TGTGCCAGCAGTCCTTGGGGCGGACAGGACAGCTTCTACGAGCAGTACTTC
TRBV10-3,TRBD1,14,many,TRBJ2-1,CAISTQGIYNEQFF,TGTGCCATCAGCACACAGGGGATCTACAATGAGCAGTTCTTC
TRBV20-1,.,16,few,TRBJ1-6,CSALDHESSYNSPLHF,TGCAGTGCCCTAGACCACGAGAGCTCCTATAATTCACCCCTCCACTTT
TRBV20-1,.,13,few,TRBJ2-7,CSALSNRAYEQYF,TGCAGTGCTCTTAGCAACAGGGCCTACGAGCAGTACTTC
TRBV6-1,.,14,many,TRBJ2-7,CASSLRLSSYEQYF,TGTGCCAGCAGTCTCAGATTAAGCTCCTACGAGCAGTACTTC
TRBV2,TRBD1,17,.,TRBJ2-2,CASRGTGTILNTGELFF,TGTGCCAGCAGAGGGACAGGGACCATTCTGAACACCGGGGAGCTGTTTTTT
TRBV6-1,TRBD1,17,few,TRBJ1-2,CASNPRTGELFNYGYTF,TGTGCCAGCAACCCTAGGACAGGGGAATTATTTAACTATGGCTACACCTTC
TRBV29-1,TRBD1,17,.,TRBJ1-2,CSVEEGDRVRWISGYTF,TGCAGCGTTGAGGAGGGGGACAGGGTCAGGTGGATCTCTGGCTACACCTTC
TRBV12-3/TRBV12-4,.,13,many,TRBJ1-2,CASSLRPDYGYTF,TGTGCCAGCAGTTTAAGGCCTGACTATGGCTACACCTTC
TRBV10-3,.,13,.,TRBJ1-1,CASRGGSNTEAFF,TGTGCCAGCCGCGGGGGGTCTAACACTGAAGCTTTCTTT